Here is one T cell receptor beta chain with its context. Its antigen is undetermined. This specimen belongs to a study of shared clonotypes between healthy human individuals. The study's findings and limits: A small donor pool kept down the genetic and exposure-history diversity that was represented.

V was pared by 2 bases and J by 4 bases, with 9 bases between. Germline CDR1 GTSNPN, CDR2 SVGIG (reference sequence). The CDR3 is 13 residues long. Evenly divided among several immunoSEQ plates was the genomic DNA of each subset. Replicate sorted-subset PCRs were loaded with around 0.2 ug DNA, 30,000 to 35,000 T cell genomes. Sequencing was performed with immunoSEQ multiplex PCR; in TCRdb, only in-frame clones are kept and a portion is missing. The sample holds 740,000 or so clones, approximately 73% seen once. This receptor was identified in a woman younger than 45 in good health. The sequenced sample consisted of memory CD4+ T cells sorted from blood. Subset noted: CD45RA-negative fraction. The V and J genes are TRBV30 and TRBJ1-5; tentatively, D is TRBD1 (5 bases). The CDR3 DNA reads TGTGCCTGGAGTTCATCAGGGAATCAGCCCCAGCATTTT. This translates into CAWSSSGNQPQHF.